These 9 T cell receptor beta chains came from one sample sequenced in a study of blood T cell repertoires in COVID-19. Repertoires were generated with immunoSEQ multiplex PCR, while TCRdb's copy carries only in-frame clones and drops some. This table has 450,000 or so clones, around 90% appearing once. The specimen sequenced was peripheral blood. These receptor sequences come from a man aged 18 to 29 with COVID-19, enrolled during active disease.

There are a few counts of this clone. The chain couples TRBV2 to TRBJ1-5; 8 bases fit TRBD1. V was pared by 7 bases and J by 2 bases, with 7 bases of the junction left unmatched. The CDR3 runs 15 residues. Germline lookup yields CDR1 SNHLY and CDR2 FYNNEI. The CDR3 region has the DNA TGTGCCAGCAATCTCGACAGGGGCGGCAATCAGCCCCAGCATTTT. It encodes CASNLDRGGNQPQHF.

The chain combines TRBV4-1 with TRBJ1-2; 8 positions match TRBD1. The CDR3 spans 13 residues. V shed 1 base and J 6 bases; nucleotides not matched to a gene: 1. Germline CDR1 reads MGHRA; CDR2 reads YSYEKL. DNA for the CDR3: TGCGCCAGCAGCCAAGGACAGGGGCATGGCTACACCTTC. Its translation is CASSQGQGHGYTF.

This clone was detected once. V gene TRBV28 combines with J gene TRBJ2-7; no firm D call. The CDR3 runs 13 residues. Germline values: CDR1 MDHEN, CDR2 SYDVKM. V was trimmed by 10 bases and J by 4 bases, leaving 17 bases between them. The CDR3 sequence: CATNGLPLYEQYF. CDR3 sequence (DNA): TGTGCCACCAACGGTCTCCCATTATACGAGCAGTACTTC.

The gene calls are TRBV13 and TRBJ2-7; D gene uncertain. The CDR3 is 15 amino acids. With 5 bases removed from V and 0 bases from J, the gap between germline ends came to 14 bases. The germline V gene encodes CDR1 PRHDT and CDR2 FYEKMQ (reference sequence). CDR3 region: CASSPHGLSSYEQYF. In DNA form, the CDR3 reads TGTGCCAGCAGCCCGCATGGCCTCAGCTCCTACGAGCAGTACTTC.

CDR3 nucleotides: TGCGCCAGCAGCGTACAGGGCGATGAGCAGTTCTTC. Its translation is CASSVQGDEQFF. V usage is TRBV5-1 and J usage is TRBJ2-1; the D gene is possibly TRBD1 (6 bases). CDR1 SGHRS and CDR2 YFSETQ come from the germline V gene. V lost 4 bases, J lost 8 bases, and 10 bases lay in between. The CDR3 is 12 residues long.

Only one count was recorded for this clone. In nucleotides, the CDR3 is TGTGCCAGTAGTATAAGTGACTGGGCAGGGGGCGCGGGTCAGCCCCAGCATTTT. Its protein is CASSISDWAGGAGQPQHF. The gene calls are TRBV19 and TRBJ1-5; the match to TRBD1 covers 8 bases. J gave up 6 bases and V 2 bases, and 15 bases lay outside the gene matches. The CDR3 is made up of 18 amino acids. Germline CDR1 LNHDA, CDR2 SQIVND (reference sequence).

J is TRBJ1-5 and V is TRBV19; 9 bases are a match to TRBD1. The CDR3 covers 19 residues. Trimming removed 4 bases from V and 4 bases from J; junction bases left unmatched: 17. CDR1 is LNHDA and CDR2 is SQIVND in the germline V gene (reference sequence). The CDR3 loop is CASSSSGTGLPRTNQPQHF. CDR3 sequence (DNA): TGTGCCAGTAGTAGTTCTGGGACAGGGCTCCCTAGAACTAATCAGCCCCAGCATTTT.

This chain connects TRBV4-1 to TRBJ2-6, with D possibly matching TRBD2 (6 bases). This CDR3 is 15 amino acids long. Germline CDR1 and CDR2: MGHRA and YSYEKL. V lost 7 bases to trimming and J lost 0 bases, with 10 bases between them. CDR3 sequence reads: CASKLGGSGANVLTF. In DNA form, the CDR3 reads TGCGCCAGCAAGTTGGGGGGCTCTGGGGCCAACGTCCTGACTTTC.

The V and J genes are TRBV5-1 and TRBJ2-7; 7 bases fit TRBD2. V lost 2 bases to trimming and J lost 4 bases; unmatched junction nucleotides: 9. Per the germline V gene, CDR1 is SGHRS and CDR2 is YFSETQ. The CDR3 extends over 15 amino acids. Here the CDR3 reads CASSFMSGTYYEQYF. In DNA form, the CDR3 reads TGCGCCAGCAGCTTTATGAGCGGGACTTATTACGAGCAGTACTTC.